The 32 T cell receptor beta chains below come from one sample, sequenced in a study of blood T cell repertoires in COVID-19. Generated by immunoSEQ multiplex PCR, the TCRdb table keeps only in-frame clones and is missing some. Of roughly 120,000 clones listed, approximately 85% were seen once; the top ten hold roughly 3%. Sequencing was carried out using peripheral blood. The receptors originated from an elderly woman with COVID-19, enrolled during active disease.

V usage is TRBV18 and J usage is TRBJ1-2; 12 positions agree with TRBD1. The CDR3 totals 18 residues. V was clipped by 6 bases and J by 4 bases; unmatched bases: 15. CDR1 is KGHSH, CDR2 LQKENI, per germline. CDR3 sequence reads: CASSQRTGTGGEGYGYTF. The CDR3 region has the DNA TGTGCCAGCTCCCAAAGAACCGGGACAGGGGGCGAGGGCTATGGCTACACCTTC.

The rearrangement links TRBV5-6 to TRBJ2-3; 7 positions agree with TRBD2. V gave up 4 bases and J gave up 6 bases; unmatched junction bases: 8. Germline V gene data show CDR1 as SGHDT and CDR2 as YYEEEE. The length of the CDR3 is 14 residues. The CDR3 loop is CASSQKRGRDTQYF. CDR3 sequence (DNA): TGTGCCAGCAGCCAGAAGCGGGGCCGGGATACGCAGTATTTT.

Comment on this clone: Other DNA sequences from this sample encode an identical CDR3 as well. This chain connects TRBV5-1 to TRBJ2-2; D uncertain. V was clipped by 4 bases and J by 2 bases, with 3 bases between them. The CDR3 runs to 12 residues. Germline CDR1 and CDR2: SGHRS and YFSETQ. CDR3 region: CASSRNTGELFF. The CDR3 coding sequence is TGCGCCAGCAGCCGTAACACCGGGGAGCTGTTTTTT.

This clone occurred a few times. This chain connects TRBV6-5 to TRBJ1-5; D is unclear. The CDR3 sequence is 13 residues long. Germline V gives CDR1 MNHEY, CDR2 SVGAGI. With 0 bases removed from V and 5 bases from J, the gap between germline ends came to 5 bases. CDR3 bases: TGTGCCAGCAGTTACTCGCAGGATCAGCCCCAGCATTTT. It codes for CASSYSQDQPQHF.

The rearrangement links TRBV21-1 to TRBJ1-3; the listed D gene, TRBD1, was not tested against the DNA. TRBV21-1 is a known pseudogene. CDR3 size: 16 residues. CDR3: CASNPRGDFSGNTIYF. The CDR3 DNA follows: TGTGCCAGCAACCCCAGGGGGGATTTCTCTGGAAACACCATATATTTT.

This clone was observed a few times. The rearrangement links TRBV28 to TRBJ1-2; D is undetermined. V was shortened by 6 bases and J by 4 bases, with 9 bases between the two germline ends. The CDR3 contains 12 residues. Germline V lookup: CDR1 MDHEN, CDR2 SYDVKM. CDR3 amino acids: CASSDSSYGYTF. Written as DNA, the CDR3 is TGTGCCAGCAGCGACTCTAGCTATGGCTACACCTTC.

The chain is built from TRBV19 and TRBJ1-4; D unresolved. This CDR3 contains 15 residues. The germline gives CDR1 LNHDA, CDR2 SQIVND (reference sequence). Trimming took off 9 bases at V and 0 bases at J, with 14 bases between the two ends. Here the CDR3 DNA reads TGTGCCAGCAAAGGAGGCGGGTCAACTAATGAAAAACTGTTTTTT. Translation: CASKGGGSTNEKLFF.

This clone showed up just once. The chain joins TRBV3-1 (or the pseudogene TRBV3-2) to TRBJ2-7; D is ambiguous. The CDR3 extends over 12 amino acids. Trimming pared 4 bases from V and 2 bases from J, leaving 6 bases between. CDR1 is LGHDT, CDR2 YNNKEL, per germline (reference sequence). CDR3 in DNA: TGTGCCAGCAGCCGCCGGGCCTACGAGCAGTACTTC. The encoded protein is CASSRRAYEQYF.

This clone was observed a handful of times. J is TRBJ1-5 and V is TRBV7-2, with TRBD1 identical over 9 bases. CDR1 is SGHTA and CDR2 is FQGNSA in the germline V gene. The J segment lost 0 bases and the V segment lost 4 bases, leaving 10 bases of the junction unmatched. This CDR3 contains 18 residues. CDR3 DNA sequence: TGTGCCAGCAGCTCCTGGACAGGGGCCCTCGATAGCAATCAGCCCCAGCATTTT. Protein product: CASSSWTGALDSNQPQHF.

This clone was picked up a small number of times. The V call is TRBV19, the J call TRBJ2-1; 11 bases map to TRBD1. Germline CDR1 LNHDA, CDR2 SQIVND (reference sequence). V lost 3 bases, J lost 9 bases, and 7 bases stayed unmatched. The CDR3 is 15 residues long. Here the CDR3 reads CASSISGTGGAEQFF. For the CDR3, the DNA is TGTGCCAGTAGTATCTCAGGGACAGGGGGTGCTGAGCAGTTCTTC.

This clone is a singleton in its sample. V is TRBV2 and J is TRBJ2-3; D remains ambiguous. The CDR3 runs 13 residues. The V gene lost 7 bases and the J gene lost 0 bases, with 8 bases spanning the gap. Germline V gives CDR1 SNHLY, CDR2 FYNNEI. The CDR3 here is CASMPTSTDTQYF. CDR3 bases: TGTGCCAGCATGCCTACTAGCACAGATACGCAGTATTTT.

This chain joins TRBV6-6 and TRBJ2-1, with TRBD2 matching over 13 bases. Germline V gene data show CDR1 as MNHNY and CDR2 as SVGAGI (reference sequence). With 4 bases clipped from V and 5 bases from J, the junction kept 2 bases outside the gene matches. CDR3 size: 15 residues. CDR3 sequence reads: CASSWTSGRDNEQFF. As DNA, the CDR3 is TGTGCCAGCAGTTGGACTAGCGGGAGAGACAATGAGCAGTTCTTC.

The chain carries TRBV5-6 and TRBJ2-7; D is ambiguous. The V end was cut by 4 bases, the J end by 4 bases, with 9 bases between. Germline V gene sequence: CDR1 SGHDT, CDR2 YYEEEE. The CDR3 sequence is 12 residues long. This chain's CDR3 is CASSGETYEQYF. DNA of the CDR3: TGTGCCAGCAGCGGAGAAACGTACGAGCAGTACTTC. Full variable domain (rest looked up from reference TRBV5-6 and TRBJ2-7): DAGVTQSPTHLIKTRGQQVTLRCSPKSGHDTVSWYQQALGQGPQFIFQYYEEEERQRGNFPDRFSGHQFPNYSSELNVNALLLGDSALYLCASSGETYEQYFGPGTRLTVT.

The chain is built from TRBV6-6 and TRBJ2-7; D possibly corresponds to TRBD1 (5 bases). The CDR3 sequence is 15 residues long. With 3 bases removed from V and 2 bases from J, the gap between germline ends came to 14 bases. Germline V gene sequence: CDR1 MNHNY, CDR2 SVGAGI (reference sequence). DNA for the CDR3: TGTGCCAGCAGTTATTATGCGGCAGGGCCCTACGAGCAGTACTTC. Protein sequence: CASSYYAAGPYEQYF.

This clone was detected once. The V and J genes are TRBV4-2 and TRBJ1-2; 8 nucleotides line up with TRBD1. V trimming: 2 bases; J trimming: 7 bases; junction bases outside the gene matches: 12. The CDR3 totals 16 residues. Germline CDR1 and CDR2: LGHNA and YNFKEQ. CDR3 sequence: CASSQTGTGIAVGYTF. In DNA form, the CDR3 reads TGTGCCAGCAGCCAAACCGGGACAGGCATCGCGGTTGGCTACACCTTC.

This sequence joins TRBV9 and TRBJ1-2, with 7 bases that match TRBD1. After removal of 2 bases from V and 8 bases from J, the junction contained 9 bases not matched to a gene. From germline, CDR1 is SGDLS and CDR2 YYNGEE. The CDR3 consists of 14 residues. CDR3 nucleotides: TGTGCCAGCAGCGTTGGGACAGAGCTAAGGGGCTACACCTTC. Translating it yields CASSVGTELRGYTF.

V and J are TRBV7-2 and TRBJ2-3; maybe TRBD1 (5 bases). Germline loops: CDR1 SGHTA, CDR2 FQGNSA. V was pared by 6 bases and J by 0 bases, with 13 bases between. The CDR3 is 15 amino acids. The CDR3 sequence: CASSLGPASTDTQYF. The CDR3, as DNA: TGTGCCAGCAGTTTGGGGCCGGCTAGCACAGATACGCAGTATTTT.

This sequence joins TRBV7-2 and TRBJ2-7, with 10 bases fitting TRBD1. The CDR3 spans 13 residues. The trim removed 5 bases at V and 7 bases at J, leaving 5 bases unmatched. Germline V lookup: CDR1 SGHTA, CDR2 FQGNSA. The DNA for the CDR3 is TGTGCCAGCAGCCGGACAGGGGGAAATGAGCAGTACTTC. It translates to CASSRTGGNEQYF.

The rearrangement links TRBV5-1 to TRBJ2-3; 8 bases are shared with TRBD1. The CDR3 contains 14 residues. The germline gives CDR1 SGHRS, CDR2 YFSETQ. With 4 bases clipped from V and 4 bases from J, the junction kept 5 bases outside the gene matches. Written as DNA, the CDR3 is TGCGCCAGCAGCCCGGACAGGGCCGCAGATACGCAGTATTTT. It encodes CASSPDRAADTQYF.

This clone was seen once. The chain recombines TRBV3-1 (or the pseudogene TRBV3-2) with TRBJ2-5, with 11 bases fitting TRBD2. The V gene end was trimmed by 0 bases and the J gene end by 5 bases; junction bases not matched to a gene: 8. Germline V CDR1 and CDR2: LGHDT, YNNKEL (reference sequence). This CDR3 spans 17 amino acids. The chain's CDR3 is CASSQDPTSGNLETQYF. Written as DNA, the CDR3 is TGTGCCAGCAGCCAAGATCCGACTAGCGGGAACTTGGAGACCCAGTACTTC.

This clone was counted only a few times. One junction end disagrees with the germline gene, perhaps due to a read error. The rearrangement uses TRBV18 and TRBJ2-1; 8 nucleotides agree with TRBD1. The germline CDR1 and CDR2 sequences are KGHSH and LQKENI. The length of the CDR3 is 20 residues. CDR3 nucleotide sequence: TGTGCCAGCTCCCCACGACAGGGGCCTAATCCCTCGAGCTCCTACAATGAGCAGTTCTTC. Protein product: CASSPRQGPNPSSSYNEQFF.

The chain recombines TRBV5-1 with TRBJ2-6; D might be TRBD1 (5 bases). The CDR3 is made up of 14 amino acids. Trimming stripped 6 bases from V and 0 bases from J, with 7 bases between. Germline loops: CDR1 SGHRS, CDR2 YFSETQ. CDR3 bases: TGCGCCAGCAAAACAGGCTCTGGGGCCAACGTCCTGACTTTC. Amino acid sequence: CASKTGSGANVLTF.

This clone showed up just a few times. This CDR3 is CASSLAGYEQFF. Here the CDR3 DNA reads TGCGCCAGCAGCTTGGCGGGCTATGAGCAGTTCTTC. The V call is TRBV4-1, the J call TRBJ2-1, with D perhaps TRBD2 (5 bases). Germline CDR1 is MGHRA and CDR2 is YSYEKL. CDR3 size: 12 residues. Trimming pared 5 bases from V and 8 bases from J, leaving 10 bases between.

The chain recombines TRBV6-2 or TRBV6-3 with TRBJ2-2; D remains ambiguous. Trimming cost V 3 bases and J 6 bases, with 5 bases left between them. The length of the CDR3 is 12 residues. CDR1 is MNHEY and CDR2 is SVGEGT in the germline V gene. This CDR3 is CASSYGPGELFF. The CDR3 DNA reads as TGTGCCAGCAGTTATGGGCCCGGGGAGCTGTTTTTT.

The rearrangement joins TRBV7-2 to TRBJ2-7; 7 positions agree with TRBD2. The germline gives CDR1 SGHTA, CDR2 FQGNSA. The CDR3 runs to 14 residues. V shed 1 base, J shed 5 bases, and the junction held 5 bases outside the gene matches. CDR3: CASSLGGRSDEQYF. Written as DNA, the CDR3 is TGTGCCAGCAGCTTAGGCGGGAGATCGGACGAGCAGTACTTC.

The V gene is TRBV21-1, the J gene TRBJ2-2; the table names TRBD2, a call not compared with the DNA. TRBV21-1 is flagged as a pseudogene. The CDR3 loop spans 15 amino acids. CDR3 amino acids: CASSQEGPAILELFF. The DNA for the CDR3 is TGTGCCAGCAGCCAGGAGGGACCAGCTATTCTGGAGCTGTTTTTT.

This clone was seen a few times. The rearrangement uses TRBV14 and TRBJ2-5; TRBD2 aligns across 7 bases. V shed 1 base, J shed 5 bases, and the junction held 13 bases outside the gene matches. Germline CDR1 is SGHDN and CDR2 is FVKESK. The CDR3 loop spans 17 amino acids. CDR3: CASSQGEASGLRETQYF. In DNA form, the CDR3 reads TGTGCCAGCAGCCAAGGGGAGGCTAGCGGTTTGAGGGAGACCCAGTACTTC.

This sequence joins TRBV4-1 and TRBJ2-7; 14 nucleotides align to TRBD2. The ends lost 1 base at V and 3 bases at J; junction bases unmatched: 14. CDR3 length: 20 amino acids. The germline V gene encodes CDR1 MGHRA and CDR2 YSYEKL. The CDR3 reads CASSQAAGAAGTSGSYEQYF. CDR3 coding DNA: TGCGCCAGCAGCCAAGCCGCAGGGGCAGCCGGGACTAGCGGGAGCTACGAGCAGTACTTC.

The chain employs TRBV28 and TRBJ1-1; 8 bases are a match to TRBD1. Trimming at V came to 10 bases and at J to 0 bases, leaving 10 bases not matched to a gene. The germline V gene encodes CDR1 MDHEN and CDR2 SYDVKM. There are 15 residues in the CDR3. This CDR3 reads CATPGTGPMNTEAFF. Here the CDR3 DNA reads TGTGCCACCCCTGGGACAGGACCGATGAACACTGAAGCTTTCTTT.

The V gene is TRBV10-3, the J gene TRBJ1-2; maybe TRBD1 (6 bases). The CDR3 is 16 amino acids. The germline gives CDR1 ENHRY, CDR2 SYGVKD. V lost 2 bases and J lost 1, with 14 bases in between. Here the CDR3 reads CAISESGGQGNYGYTF. CDR3 in DNA: TGTGCCATCAGTGAGAGCGGGGGGCAGGGTAACTATGGCTACACCTTC.

This sequence joins TRBV14 and TRBJ2-7; 7 bases are shared with TRBD1. The V gene's germline CDR1 is SGHDN and CDR2 FVKESK. The CDR3 is 15 residues long. With V trimmed by 3 bases and J by 3 bases, 8 bases remained unmatched. CDR3 region: CASSQGQGDFYEQYF. CDR3 in DNA: TGTGCCAGCAGCCAGGGGCAGGGGGATTTCTACGAGCAGTACTTC.

The chain links TRBV6-6 to TRBJ2-3; 9 bases align to TRBD2. V shed 5 bases, J shed 2 bases, and the junction held 8 bases outside the gene matches. Germline CDR1 is MNHNY and CDR2 is SVGAGI (reference sequence). This CDR3 has 16 residues. CDR3 region: CASSHRTSVDTDTQYF. In DNA form, the CDR3 reads TGTGCCAGCAGTCACCGGACTAGCGTAGACACAGATACGCAGTATTTT.